This entry concerns a single T cell receptor beta chain. The CDR3 extends over 14 amino acids. V gave up 2 bases and J gave up 8 bases, with 12 bases separating them. Per the germline V gene, CDR1 is SGHTA and CDR2 is FQGNSA. The data were taken from a study of blood T cell repertoires in COVID-19. Overall study context: Specimens from acute and convalescent COVID-19 originated in the United States, Italy and Spain. The cDNA or gDNA used as material had been derived from T cells, B-cell-depleted T cells, or PBMCs.

Original data processing: Researchers report that nucleated cell counts were estimated from reference gene primer amplification. Sequencing was performed with immunoSEQ multiplex PCR; in TCRdb, only in-frame clones are kept and a portion is missing. D and trimming come from the DNA, and the V and J calls and clone size come from that table. The profile shows 250,000 or so clones, over 65% of them singletons. The chain joins TRBV7-2 to TRBJ2-2; D is uncertain. The clonotype was recovered from a woman of 80 years or more with acute or convalescent COVID-19. What was sequenced was peripheral blood. CDR3 region: CASSLTASRGELFF. The CDR3 coding sequence is TGTGCCAGCAGCTTAACCGCCTCACGGGGGGAGCTGTTTTTT.